A selection of T cell receptor beta chains follows, all from one sample in a study of blood T cell repertoires in COVID-19. Repertoires were generated with immunoSEQ multiplex PCR, while TCRdb's copy carries only in-frame clones and drops some. The data contain about 160,000 clones, approximately 85% of them singletons. Sequenced: peripheral blood. The receptors come from a man aged 40-55 years who had recovered from COVID-19. Each CDR3 is given with its conserved first and last residue. D genes are given only for firm matches. Clone size, where shown, is once, few, many, or a class for clones that have expanded.

size | D | J | V | CDR3 | DNA
few | - | TRBJ1-6 | TRBV12-5 | CASGGDSPLHF | TGTGCTAGTGGCGGGGATTCACCCCTCCACTTT
- | - | TRBJ2-1 | TRBV27 | CASSLAGREQFF | TGTGCCAGCAGTCTAGCTGGGAGAGAGCAGTTCTTC
- | - | TRBJ2-5 | TRBV2 | CASSLQETQYF | TGTGCCAGCAGCTTGCAAGAGACCCAGTACTTC
- | - | TRBJ1-3 | TRBV4-3 | CASSQRSGNTIYF | TGCGCCAGCAGCCAGAGGAGTGGAAACACCATATATTTT
- | TRBD1 | TRBJ2-1 | TRBV19 | CASTRGSKSYNEQFF | TGTGCCAGCACCAGGGGGTCTAAGTCCTACAATGAGCAGTTCTTC
- | TRBD1 | TRBJ2-7 | TRBV6-5 | CASSWGTGSYEQYF | TGTGCCAGCAGTTGGGGGACAGGGTCCTACGAGCAGTACTTC
- | TRBD1 | TRBJ1-5 | TRBV4-2 | CASSQGPGTGEYSNQPQHF | TGTGCCAGCAGCCAAGGTCCGGGGACAGGCGAATATAGCAATCAGCCCCAGCATTTT
- | TRBD1 | TRBJ1-4 | TRBV5-4 | CASSSSGTGSEKLFF | TGTGCCAGCAGCTCGTCCGGGACAGGGAGTGAAAAACTGTTTTTT
- | TRBD1 | TRBJ2-7 | TRBV4-2 | CASSQRTGSSEQYF | TGTGCCAGCAGCCAAAGGACAGGGTCCAGCGAGCAGTACTTC
- | - | TRBJ1-5 | TRBV10-2 | CASRTGLGAAQPQHF | TGCGCCAGCAGGACCGGTTTGGGGGCGGCTCAGCCCCAGCATTTT
- | - | TRBJ1-1 | TRBV30 | CAWSVQGVTEAFF | TGTGCCTGGAGTGTACAGGGAGTCACTGAAGCTTTCTTT
- | TRBD1 | TRBJ1-1 | TRBV2 | CASSATGAGTEAFF | TGTGCCAGCAGTGCTACAGGGGCAGGCACTGAAGCTTTCTTT
- | - | TRBJ1-1 | TRBV7-3 | CASSLRAGHLNTEAFF | TGTGCCAGCAGCTTAAGGGCCGGACACTTGAACACTGAAGCTTTCTTT
few | TRBD2 | TRBJ2-1 | TRBV19 | CASSITSGSFSYNEQFF | TGTGCCAGTAGTATAACTAGCGGGAGCTTCTCCTACAATGAGCAGTTCTTC
- | - | TRBJ2-5 | TRBV4-3 | CASSQAEYRETQYF | TGCGCCAGCAGCCAAGCGGAGTACCGGGAGACCCAGTACTTC
- | - | TRBJ1-5 | TRBV19 | CASSIAGYSNQPQHF | TGTGCCAGTAGTATAGCGGGGTATAGCAATCAGCCCCAGCATTTT
- | TRBD2 | TRBJ2-7 | TRBV9 | CASSVTSGSSEQYF | TGTGCCAGCAGCGTGACTAGCGGGAGTTCCGAGCAGTACTTC
- | - | TRBJ2-7 | TRBV28 | CASSFRTELSYEQYF | TGTGCCAGCAGCTTTAGGACAGAGCTTTCCTACGAGCAGTACTTC
- | - | TRBJ2-2 | TRBV9 | CASSVAVGYTGELFF | TGTGCCAGCAGCGTAGCTGTCGGTTACACCGGGGAGCTGTTTTTT
- | - | TRBJ2-3 | TRBV7-9 | CAPDTQYF | TGTGCCCCTGATACGCAGTATTTT
- | - | TRBJ1-6 | TRBV9 | CASSVGQNSPLHF | TGTGCCAGCAGCGTAGGACAGAATTCACCCCTCCACTTT
- | - | TRBJ1-2 | TRBV7-2 | CASSLGMVDYGYTF | TGTGCCAGCAGCTTAGGAATGGTAGATTATGGCTACACCTTC
few | - | TRBJ2-3 | TRBV3-1/TRBV3-2 | CASSPTTGSTDTQYF | TGTGCCAGCAGCCCAACGACTGGGAGCACAGATACGCAGTATTTT
- | - | TRBJ2-3 | TRBV11-2 | CASSLVSGKTADTQYF | TGTGCCAGCAGCTTAGTAAGCGGAAAAACGGCAGATACGCAGTATTTT
- | TRBD1 | TRBJ1-1 | TRBV7-9 | CASRQGPNTEAFF | TGTGCCAGCAGACAGGGGCCTAACACTGAAGCTTTCTTT
- | TRBD2 | TRBJ2-1 | TRBV30 | CAWSPSGYNEQFF | TGTGCCTGGAGTCCTAGCGGGTACAATGAGCAGTTCTTC
- | - | TRBJ1-6 | TRBV6-6 | CASSPGIINSPLHF | TGTGCCAGCAGTCCCGGGATCATTAATTCACCCCTCCACTTT
once | - | TRBJ1-2 | TRBV7-9 | CASSTQTDYGYTF | TGTGCCAGCAGCACCCAGACAGACTATGGCTACACCTTC
few | - | TRBJ1-5 | TRBV6-5 | CATRPTGYSNQPQHF | TGTGCCACACGCCCCACAGGTTATAGCAATCAGCCCCAGCATTTT
- | TRBD1 | TRBJ2-7 | TRBV6-6 | CASSYPRTGLAYEQYF | TGTGCCAGCAGTTACCCGCGGACAGGGCTAGCCTACGAGCAGTACTTC
- | TRBD2 | TRBJ2-1 | TRBV25-1 | CASNGLGANNEQFF | TGTGCCAGCAACGGACTAGGGGCGAACAATGAGCAGTTCTTC
- | TRBD2 | TRBJ2-3 | TRBV7-2 | CASSSELAGGPDTQYF | TGTGCCAGCAGCTCGGAACTAGCGGGGGGCCCAGATACGCAGTATTTT
- | - | TRBJ2-1 | TRBV4-2 | CASSQDLAGGLINEQFF | TGTGCCAGCAGCCAAGATCTTGCCGGGGGGCTTATCAATGAGCAGTTCTTC
- | - | TRBJ1-5 | TRBV5-1 | CASSLGEMHQPQHF | TGCGCCAGCAGCTTGGGGGAGATGCATCAGCCCCAGCATTTT
many | - | TRBJ1-2 | TRBV14 | CASSPQPTVRGGYTF | TGTGCCAGCAGCCCTCAACCGACGGTGCGGGGTGGCTACACCTTC
- | - | TRBJ2-7 | TRBV9 | CASSMDITDEQYF | TGTGCCAGCAGCATGGACATTACCGACGAGCAGTACTTC
once | - | TRBJ2-1 | TRBV24-1 | CATSDFRQGNNEQFF | TGTGCCACCAGTGATTTTCGGCAGGGCAACAATGAGCAGTTCTTC
- | - | TRBJ2-7 | TRBV18 | CASSLSGISSYEQYF | TGTGCCAGCTCTCTCTCCGGGATCTCTTCCTACGAGCAGTACTTC
- | TRBD2 | TRBJ2-5 | TRBV7-2 | CASSPSGGMIRETQYF | TGTGCCAGCAGTCCCAGCGGGGGGATGATAAGAGAGACCCAGTACTTC
- | - | TRBJ2-1 | TRBV11-2 | CASSLGLGENEQFF | TGTGCCAGCAGCTTAGGTCTCGGGGAGAATGAGCAGTTCTTC
once | - | TRBJ1-1 | TRBV20-1 | CSARQGTEAFF | TGCAGTGCTAGACAGGGAACTGAAGCTTTCTTT
- | TRBD2 | TRBJ2-1 | TRBV27 | CASRREAVYNEQFF | TGTGCCAGCAGACGGGAGGCGGTTTACAATGAGCAGTTCTTC
- | TRBD2 | TRBJ2-5 | TRBV6-5 | CASSSGSGSMGETQYF | TGTGCCAGCAGTTCGGGGAGCGGGAGTATGGGAGAGACCCAGTACTTC
- | - | TRBJ2-7 | TRBV11-3 | CASSFRSYEQYF | TGTGCCAGCAGCTTCCGGTCCTACGAGCAGTACTTC
- | TRBD1 | TRBJ2-2 | TRBV28 | CASFPRGRTGELFF | TGTGCCAGCTTCCCCAGGGGGCGGACCGGGGAGCTGTTTTTT
- | - | TRBJ2-7 | TRBV6-2/TRBV6-3 | CASSLAGGLEQYF | TGTGCCAGCAGCCTCGCAGGGGGACTCGAGCAGTACTTC
- | - | TRBJ2-5 | TRBV12-5 | CASGSETGTQYF | TGTGCTAGTGGTTCCGAAACTGGGACCCAGTACTTC
- | TRBD1 | TRBJ1-4 | TRBV3-1/TRBV3-2 | CASSQRGDRNEKLFF | TGTGCCAGCAGCCAAAGGGGGGACAGGAATGAAAAACTGTTTTTT
- | - | TRBJ1-5 | TRBV5-4 | CASSGVSNQPQHF | TGTGCCAGCTCCGGAGTTAGCAATCAGCCCCAGCATTTT
- | TRBD2 | TRBJ2-3 | TRBV13 | CASSPGLASTDTQYF | TGTGCCAGCAGCCCGGGACTAGCGAGCACAGATACGCAGTATTTT
- | TRBD1 | TRBJ1-5 | TRBV11-2 | CASSGGGGQPQHF | TGTGCCAGCAGCGGAGGGGGCGGTCAGCCCCAGCATTTT
- | TRBD1 | TRBJ1-2 | TRBV27 | CASSSLGQGSSYGYTF | TGTGCCAGCAGCAGCCTCGGACAGGGATCTTCTTATGGCTACACCTTC
- | - | TRBJ2-5 | TRBV7-2 | CASSKGVEETQYF | TGTGCCAGCAGCAAGGGGGTCGAAGAGACCCAGTACTTC
- | TRBD2 | TRBJ2-7 | TRBV30 | CAWSVAGPYEQYF | TGTGCCTGGAGTGTAGCGGGGCCTTACGAGCAGTACTTC